Following are 28 T cell receptor beta chains from one sample sequenced in a study of neurological immune-mediated disorders. TCRdb processed the 5' RACE reads anew with MiXCR; each CDR3 protein has one entry. The sample lists roughly 45,000 distinct CDR3 sequences, roughly 3.2% seen once, with approximately 15% in the top ten. Sequenced material: PBMCs. These receptors all come from a woman in her forties or fifties with multiple sclerosis.

At least ten counts were recorded for this clonotype. The CDR3 protein is CSAGTGVGNQPQHF. Here the CDR3 DNA reads TGCAGTGCAGGCACAGGGGTGGGCAATCAGCCCCAGCATTTT. The chain is built from TRBV20-1 and TRBJ1-5, with 7 bases identical to TRBD1. Trimming at V came to 6 bases and at J to 2 bases, leaving 7 bases not matched to a gene. Germline V CDR1 and CDR2: DFQATT, SNEGSKA (reference sequence). The CDR3 is 14 residues long.

This clonotype came up many times. CDR3 sequence reads: CSARSGGAGDIQYF. CDR3 DNA: TGCAGTGCTAGGTCCGGTGGAGCGGGGGACATTCAGTACTTC. The chain is built from TRBV20-1 and TRBJ2-4; TRBD2 matches at 8 bases. The ends lost 3 bases at V and 8 bases at J; junction bases unmatched: 9. CDR3 length: 14 amino acids. Per germline, CDR1 DFQATT and CDR2 SNEGSKA (reference sequence).

At least ten counts were recorded for this clonotype. V and J are TRBV24-1 and TRBJ2-1; the match to TRBD1 covers 9 bases. The CDR3 runs to 16 residues. CDR1 and CDR2 (germline): KGHDR, SFDVKD. J was trimmed by 9 bases and V by 4 bases; bases with no gene match: 12. CDR3 in DNA: TGTGCCACCAGTGACACGCCGGGACAGGGTATGACTGAGCAGTTCTTC. This translates into CATSDTPGQGMTEQFF.

This clonotype was recorded a few times. The V gene is TRBV7-7, the J gene TRBJ2-5, with 7 bases aligning to TRBD1. The V gene's germline CDR1 is SSHAT and CDR2 FNYEAQ (reference sequence). Germline trimming cut 3 bases from V and 5 bases from J; bases unmatched to any gene: 6. The CDR3 contains 14 residues. This CDR3 reads CASSFYRGNETQYF. The CDR3 DNA reads as TGTGCCAGCAGCTTTTACAGGGGAAATGAGACCCAGTACTTC.

This clonotype was counted many times. The V gene is TRBV20-1, the J gene TRBJ2-4; a weak D match, TRBD1 (5 bases). In germline, CDR1 is DFQATT, CDR2 SNEGSKA (reference sequence). This CDR3 is built from 16 residues. V dropped 5 bases and J dropped 4 bases, with 21 bases sitting between them. The CDR3 is CSAQSIQGFEKNIQYF. The CDR3 DNA reads TGCAGTGCTCAATCTATCCAGGGATTTGAGAAAAACATTCAGTACTTC.

In this sample, this clonotype turned up many times. The chain couples TRBV20-1 to TRBJ2-2; the D gene is possibly TRBD1 (5 bases). The CDR3 consists of 17 residues. The germline V and J ends were trimmed by 2 bases and 0 bases, with 16 bases remaining between them. Germline-derived CDR1 and CDR2 are DFQATT and SNEGSKA (reference sequence). The CDR3 DNA reads TGCAGTGCTAGACTCCCGCGGCCAGGGCCGAACACCGGGGAGCTGTTTTTT. It specifies CSARLPRPGPNTGELFF.

On this clonotype itself: A single base separates this from a much larger clone, so it may be a read error. The J gene is TRBJ2-3, the V gene TRBV19; D unclear. CDR3 length: 13 amino acids. CDR1 is LNHDA, CDR2 SQIVND, per germline (reference sequence). In nucleotides, the CDR3 is TGTGCCAGTAGAGAGGACCTCACAGATACGAAGTATTTT. This gives the protein CASREDLTDTKYF.

This clonotype was seen repeatedly, ten times or more. The chain recombines TRBV12-3 or TRBV12-4 with TRBJ2-3; D uncertain. Deletions cut 3 bases from V and 2 bases from J, with 6 bases between. The CDR3 length is 13 residues. CDR3 nucleotide sequence: TGTGCCAGCAGTTTGGAGAACACAGATACGCAGTATTTT. This gives the protein CASSLENTDTQYF.

In its sample, this clonotype was seen many times. This chain joins TRBV6-5 and TRBJ2-5, with a tentative D call TRBD1 (6 bases). Germline loops: CDR1 MNHEY, CDR2 SVGAGI. The CDR3 length is 15 residues. The V end was cut by 2 bases, the J end by 2 bases, with 12 bases between. CDR3 region: CASSYGTGTQETQYF. The CDR3 coding sequence is TGTGCCAGCAGTTACGGGACGGGGACACAAGAGACCCAGTACTTC.

This clonotype was picked up many times. The chain has TRBV5-1 and TRBJ2-2, with D unclear. V was trimmed by 1 base and J by 2 bases, leaving 6 bases between them. This CDR3 spans 14 amino acids. The germline V gene has CDR1 SGHRS and CDR2 YFSETQ. CDR3 coding DNA: TGCGCCAGCAGCTTGAATAGTAACACCGGGGAGCTGTTTTTT. The encoded protein is CASSLNSNTGELFF.

This clonotype was detected many times. V is TRBV5-1 and J is TRBJ2-1; D ambiguous. CDR1 SGHRS and CDR2 YFSETQ come from the germline V gene. Trimming stripped 3 bases from V and 0 bases from J, with 10 bases between. The CDR3 contains 15 residues. Written as DNA, the CDR3 is TGCGCCAGCAGCTCCCGTCGCGGCTCCTACAATGAGCAGTTCTTC. Its translation: CASSSRRGSYNEQFF.

This clonotype was seen at least ten times. This rearrangement joins TRBV3-1 to TRBJ2-7; TRBD1 matches at 8 bases. Germline V gene sequence: CDR1 LGHDT, CDR2 YNNKEL (reference sequence). CDR3 length: 14 residues. Germline trimming cut 4 bases from V and 3 bases from J; bases unmatched to any gene: 5. The CDR3 nucleotides are TGTGCCAGCAGCCTAGGACAGGGCTACTACGAGCAGTACTTC. Its protein is CASSLGQGYYEQYF.

The sample holds many counts of this clonotype. This chain uses TRBV20-1 with TRBJ2-7, with TRBD2 matching 11 bases. Germline V gives CDR1 DFQATT, CDR2 SNEGSKA (reference sequence). CDR3 length: 16 amino acids. V lost 6 bases, J lost 3 bases, and 13 bases stayed unmatched. The CDR3 DNA follows: TGCAGTGCCGGCTCGCAACATACTAGCGGGAGCTACGAGCAGTACTTC. Translated: CSAGSQHTSGSYEQYF.

This clonotype was counted many times. This chain uses TRBV11-2 with TRBJ2-1, with 16 bases that match TRBD2. CDR3 length equals 18 residues. The germline CDR1 and CDR2 sequences are SGHAT and FQNNGV. V lost 3 bases to trimming and J lost 4 bases; unmatched junction nucleotides: 6. The CDR3 loop is CASSFGTSGRAFYNEQFF. The CDR3 DNA reads as TGTGCCAGCAGCTTTGGGACTAGCGGGAGGGCATTTTACAATGAGCAGTTCTTC.

In this sample, this clonotype turned up a few times. The chain has TRBV9 and TRBJ1-1; 7 bases line up with TRBD1. The germline V gene has CDR1 SGDLS and CDR2 YYNGEE. V lost 3 bases and J lost 1; bases outside the gene matches: 9. This CDR3 contains 16 residues. The CDR3: CASSDRGEGGNTEAFF. The CDR3 coding sequence is TGTGCCAGCAGCGACAGGGGTGAGGGCGGGAACACTGAAGCTTTCTTT. Supplemented by reference TRBV9 and TRBJ1-1, the full variable domain reads DSGVTQTPKHLITATGQRVTLRCSPRSGDLSVYWYQQSLDQGLQFLIQYYNGEERAKGNILERFSAQQFPDLHSELNLSSLELGDSALYFCASSDRGEGGNTEAFFGQGTRLTVV.

Ten or more counts support this clonotype. The chain couples TRBV7-6 to TRBJ1-2; tentative D call: TRBD1 (5 bases). Trimming removed 0 bases from V and 0 bases from J, with 17 bases in between. The CDR3 is 18 residues long. Germline V gives CDR1 SGHVS, CDR2 FNYEAQ. CDR3 nucleotides: TGTGCCAGCAGCTTAGCTAGGGCGAGTCGGACAACTAACTATGGCTACACCTTC. Encoded protein: CASSLARASRTTNYGYTF.

This clonotype was seen many times. A read error is possible here, since a much larger clone lies one base away. The chain carries TRBV3-1 and TRBJ1-1, with 7 bases matching TRBD1. Germline lookup yields CDR1 LGHDT and CDR2 YNNKEL (reference sequence). The CDR3 length is 14 residues. The CDR3 DNA sequence: TGTGCCAGCAGCAAAGGACAGGAACACACTGAAACTTTCTTT. Its translation: CASSKGQEHTETFF. Drawing the rest from reference TRBV3-1 and TRBJ1-1, the complete variable domain is DTAVSQTPKYLVTQMGNDKSIKCEQNLGHDTMYWYKQDSKKFLKIMFSYNNKELIINETVPNRFSPKSPDKAHLNLHINSLELGDSAVYFCASSKGQEHTETFFGQGTRLTVV.

This clonotype was picked up many times. The chain employs TRBV5-1 and TRBJ2-5; the match to TRBD2 covers 8 bases. V trimming: 7 bases; J trimming: 2 bases; junction bases outside the gene matches: 10. Looked up from germline, CDR1 is SGHRS and CDR2 is YFSETQ. The CDR3 runs to 15 residues. The CDR3 DNA follows: TGCGCCAGCGCCCAGGACGGGGGGGCGCAAGAGACCCAGTACTTC. It encodes CASAQDGGAQETQYF. Full variable domain (rest looked up from reference TRBV5-1 and TRBJ2-5): KAGVTQTPRYLIKTRGQQVTLSCSPISGHRSVSWYQQTPGQGLQFLFEYFSETQRNKGNFPGRFSGRQFSNSRSEMNVSTLELGDSALYLCASAQDGGAQETQYFGPGTRLLVL.

This clonotype was counted many times. The chain couples TRBV5-1 to TRBJ2-1, with a tentative D call TRBD2 (6 bases). Trimming took off 1 base at V and 6 bases at J, with 11 bases between the two ends. The CDR3 length is 14 residues. Germline lookup yields CDR1 SGHRS and CDR2 YFSETQ. The CDR3 region has the DNA TGCGCCAGCAGCTTGCAAGCGGGTTCCAATGAGCAGTTCTTC. It yields the protein CASSLQAGSNEQFF.

CDR3 sequence reads: CASSIFGGANTGELFF. The CDR3 DNA reads TGTGCCAGTAGTATATTTGGGGGCGCGAACACCGGGGAGCTGTTTTTT. The chain joins TRBV19 to TRBJ2-2; D is perhaps TRBD1 (6 bases). CDR1 is LNHDA, CDR2 SQIVND, per germline (reference sequence). The ends were cut back, 2 bases at V and 0 bases at J, with 10 bases in the middle. The CDR3 sequence is 16 residues long.

With regard to this clonotype: A much larger clone differs from this one at a single base, so this may be a read error. The chain recombines TRBV7-2 with TRBJ2-3; possibly TRBD1 or TRBD2 for D (5 bases each). V was trimmed by 4 bases and J by 3 bases, leaving 17 bases between them. Germline V gene sequence: CDR1 SGHTA, CDR2 FQGNSA. This CDR3 contains 16 residues. CDR3 sequence reads: CASSSRSGTRTDTQYF. CDR3 bases: TGTGCCAGCAGCTCAAGGAGTGGGACCCGGACAGATACGCAGTATTTT.

This clonotype was observed many times. V gene TRBV20-1 combines with J gene TRBJ1-4; D gene unclear. V was shortened by 0 bases and J by 3 bases, with 8 bases between the two germline ends. The CDR3 runs 14 residues. CDR1 and CDR2 from the germline V gene are DFQATT and SNEGSKA (reference sequence). CDR3: CSARDPQSNEKLFF. DNA for the CDR3: TGCAGTGCTAGAGACCCGCAGTCTAATGAAAAACTGTTTTTT.

This clonotype was picked up many times. The chain links TRBV27 to TRBJ1-2; possible D gene TRBD1, 6 bases. The CDR3 runs 13 residues. The V end was cut by 3 bases, the J end by 1 base, with 6 bases between. Per the germline V gene, CDR1 is MNHEY and CDR2 is SMNVEV (reference sequence). The CDR3 DNA reads as TGTGCCAGCAGTTTGGACAGTAACTATGGCTACACCTTC. This sequence encodes CASSLDSNYGYTF.

As to this clonotype: Mismatch with germline at one junction end may stem from a read error. This chain connects TRBV7-7 to TRBJ2-7, with TRBD2 identical over 10 bases. Germline lookup yields CDR1 SSHAT and CDR2 FNYEAQ (reference sequence). The CDR3 length is 15 residues. CDR3 loop: CASSMGTSETYEQYF. The DNA for the CDR3 is TGTGCTAGCAGCATGGGGACTAGCGAAACCTACGAGCAGTACTTC.

This clonotype showed up many times. One junction end does not reproduce the germline sequence, and a read error may be involved. The rearrangement links TRBV5-1 to TRBJ2-2; D is possibly TRBD2 (5 bases). This CDR3 has 16 amino acids. CDR1 is SGHRS and CDR2 is YFSETQ in the germline V gene. The CDR3 region is CASSLPRTPDTGEPFF. The DNA of the CDR3 is TGCGCCAGCAGCTTGCCCCGGACTCCCGACACCGGGGAGCCGTTTTTT.

In its sample, this clonotype was seen many times. The rearrangement joins TRBV4-2 to TRBJ1-1; the match to TRBD1 covers 7 bases. The V and J ends lost 3 bases and 5 bases, in that order; junction bases with no gene match: 9. The CDR3 is 15 residues long. The germline gives CDR1 LGHNA, CDR2 YNFKEQ. CDR3 residues: CASSHAPGQRTEAFF. The DNA for the CDR3 is TGTGCCAGCAGCCACGCTCCGGGACAGAGGACTGAAGCTTTCTTT.

This clonotype was counted at least ten times. The chain uses TRBV7-2 and TRBJ2-7; tentatively, D is TRBD1 (5 bases). In germline, CDR1 is SGHTA, CDR2 FQGNSA. The CDR3 is 12 residues long. Trimming took off 4 bases at V and 5 bases at J, with 9 bases between the two ends. For the CDR3, the DNA is TGTGCCAGCAGCTACAGGAACCACGAGCAGTACTTC. It encodes CASSYRNHEQYF.

This clonotype was recorded many times. The V gene is TRBV20-1, the J gene TRBJ1-5; D might be TRBD1 (5 bases). Germline CDR1 reads DFQATT; CDR2 reads SNEGSKA (reference sequence). CDR3 size: 14 residues. The V and J ends lost 7 bases and 6 bases respectively, with 19 bases between them. The CDR3 DNA reads as TGCAGTGTTCGAGGGGTGTCAGGGAGTCAGCCCCAGCATTTT. It yields the protein CSVRGVSGSQPQHF.